This T cell receptor (beta chain) was profiled in a study of T cell responses to AZD1222 COVID-19 vaccine. Turning to the study itself: Pooling covered second doses at about 4 or about 12 weeks. The study, taken as a whole, reports: The reported proportion of spike-specific TCRs targeting unmutated variant regions was nearly half. Researchers took repertoire samples only after the peak T cell response had come.

This clone was observed once. As yet, its antigen is unknown. Only in-frame clones appear in the TCRdb table, and some are missing; sequencing was by immunoSEQ multiplex PCR. The sample has 120,000 to 150,000 clones, approximately 94% seen once. This CDR3 spans 13 amino acids. Germline lookup yields CDR1 MNHEY and CDR2 SMNVEV (reference sequence). V lost 4 bases to trimming and J lost 0 bases, with 6 bases between them. The sequences come from peripheral blood, collected on day 0 of AZD1222 vaccination. J is TRBJ1-1 and V is TRBV27, with D uncertain. The sequence was obtained from an adult in good health. CDR3 protein: CASSYRVNTEAFF. As DNA, the CDR3 is TGTGCCAGCAGTTATCGAGTGAACACTGAAGCTTTCTTT.